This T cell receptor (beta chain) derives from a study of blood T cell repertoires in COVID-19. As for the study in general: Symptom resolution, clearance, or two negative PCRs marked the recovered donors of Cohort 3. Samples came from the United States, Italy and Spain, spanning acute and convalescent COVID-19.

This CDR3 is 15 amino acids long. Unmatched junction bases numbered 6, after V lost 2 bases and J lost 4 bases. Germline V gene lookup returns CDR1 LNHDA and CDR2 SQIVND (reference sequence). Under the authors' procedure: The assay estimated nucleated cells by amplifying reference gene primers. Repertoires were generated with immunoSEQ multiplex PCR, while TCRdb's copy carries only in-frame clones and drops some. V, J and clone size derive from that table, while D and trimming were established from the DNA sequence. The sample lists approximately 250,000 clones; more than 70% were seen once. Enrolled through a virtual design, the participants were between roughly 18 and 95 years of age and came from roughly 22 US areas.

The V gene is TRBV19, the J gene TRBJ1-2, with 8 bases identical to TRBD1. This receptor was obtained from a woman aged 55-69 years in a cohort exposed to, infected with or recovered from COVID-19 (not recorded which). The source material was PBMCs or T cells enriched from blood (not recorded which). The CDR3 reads CASSITGQVVYGYTF. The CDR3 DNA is TGTGCCAGTAGTATAACGGGACAGGTGGTCTATGGCTACACCTTC.